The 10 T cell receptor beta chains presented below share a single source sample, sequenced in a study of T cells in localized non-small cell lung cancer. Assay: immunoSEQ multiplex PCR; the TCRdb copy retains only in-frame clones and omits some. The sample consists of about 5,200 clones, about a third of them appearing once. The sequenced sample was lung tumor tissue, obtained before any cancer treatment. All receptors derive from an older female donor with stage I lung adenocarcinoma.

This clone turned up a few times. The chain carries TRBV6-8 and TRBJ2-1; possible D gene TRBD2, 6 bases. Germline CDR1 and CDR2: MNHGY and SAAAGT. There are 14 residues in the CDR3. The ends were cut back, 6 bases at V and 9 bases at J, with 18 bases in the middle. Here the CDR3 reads CASRSHAGTTEQFF. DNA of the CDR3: TGTGCCAGCAGAAGCCATGCGGGGACGACTGAGCAGTTCTTC.

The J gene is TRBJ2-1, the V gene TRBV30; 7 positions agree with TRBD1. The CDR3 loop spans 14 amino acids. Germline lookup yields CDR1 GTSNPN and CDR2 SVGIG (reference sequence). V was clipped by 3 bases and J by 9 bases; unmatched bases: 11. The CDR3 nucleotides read TGTGCCTGGAGGGGGACAGCCCAACGCGCTGAGCAGTTCTTC. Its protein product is CAWRGTAQRAEQFF.

This chain's CDR3 is CASSFGGGSYEQYF. CDR3 coding DNA: TGTGCCAGCAGCTTTGGGGGTGGCTCCTACGAGCAGTACTTC. The chain links TRBV11-1 to TRBJ2-7, with D perhaps TRBD1 or TRBD2 (5 bases each). The germline V gene encodes CDR1 SGHAT and CDR2 FQDESV (reference sequence). The CDR3 length is 14 residues. V dropped 3 bases and J dropped 0 bases, with 9 bases sitting between them.

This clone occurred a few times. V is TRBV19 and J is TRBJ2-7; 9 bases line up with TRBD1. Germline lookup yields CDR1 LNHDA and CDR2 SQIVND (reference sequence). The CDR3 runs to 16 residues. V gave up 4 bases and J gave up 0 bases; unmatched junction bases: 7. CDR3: CASSTFTGGDSYEQYF. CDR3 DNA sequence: TGTGCCAGTAGTACTTTTACAGGGGGCGACTCCTACGAGCAGTACTTC.

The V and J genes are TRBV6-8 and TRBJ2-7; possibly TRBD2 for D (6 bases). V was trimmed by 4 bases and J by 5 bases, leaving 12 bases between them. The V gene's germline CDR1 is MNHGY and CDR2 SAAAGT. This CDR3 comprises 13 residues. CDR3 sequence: CASSWGTPHEQYF. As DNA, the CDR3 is TGTGCCAGCAGTTGGGGGACTCCCCACGAGCAGTACTTC.

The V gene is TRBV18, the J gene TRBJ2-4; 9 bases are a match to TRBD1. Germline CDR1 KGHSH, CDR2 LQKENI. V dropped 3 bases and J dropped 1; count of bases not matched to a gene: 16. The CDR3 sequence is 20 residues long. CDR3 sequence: CASSPMTDRGVGSAKNIQYF. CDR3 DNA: TGTGCCAGCTCACCGATGACGGACAGGGGCGTGGGGAGTGCCAAAAACATTCAGTACTTC. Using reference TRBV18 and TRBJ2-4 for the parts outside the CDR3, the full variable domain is NAGVMQNPRHLVRRRGQEARLRCSPMKGHSHVYWYRQLPEEGLKFMVYLQKENIIDESGMPKERFSAEFPKEGPSILRIQQVVRGDSAAYFCASSPMTDRGVGSAKNIQYFGAGTRLSVL.

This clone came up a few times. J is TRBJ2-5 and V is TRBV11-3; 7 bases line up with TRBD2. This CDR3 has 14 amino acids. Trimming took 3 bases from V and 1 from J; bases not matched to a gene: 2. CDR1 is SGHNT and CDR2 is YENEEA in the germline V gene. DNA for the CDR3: TGTGCCAGCAGCTTGGGGACTATCCAAGAGACCCAGTACTTC. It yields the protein CASSLGTIQETQYF.

The CDR3 is CASSNRGEKETQYF. CDR3 nucleotides: TGTGCCAGCAGCAATAGGGGGGAAAAAGAGACCCAGTACTTC. The chain has TRBV11-3 and TRBJ2-5; D might be TRBD1 or TRBD2, each matching 6 bases. CDR3 length: 14 amino acids. V lost 5 bases and J 3 bases, leaving 13 bases between the germline ends. CDR1 is SGHNT and CDR2 is YENEEA in the germline V gene. Drawing the rest from reference TRBV11-3 and TRBJ2-5, the complete variable domain is EAGVVQSPRYKIIEKKQPVAFWCNPISGHNTLYWYLQNLGQGPELLIRYENEEAVDDSQLPKDRFSAERLKGVDSTLKIQPAELGDSAVYLCASSNRGEKETQYFGPGTRLLVL.

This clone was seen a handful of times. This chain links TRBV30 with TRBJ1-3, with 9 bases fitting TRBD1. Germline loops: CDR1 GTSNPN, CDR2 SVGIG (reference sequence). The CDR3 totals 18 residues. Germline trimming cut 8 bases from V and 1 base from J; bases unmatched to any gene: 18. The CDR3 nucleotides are TGTGCCGGTAAGACATCTCCGGGACAGGGTTCGTCTGGAAACACCATATATTTT. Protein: CAGKTSPGQGSSGNTIYF.

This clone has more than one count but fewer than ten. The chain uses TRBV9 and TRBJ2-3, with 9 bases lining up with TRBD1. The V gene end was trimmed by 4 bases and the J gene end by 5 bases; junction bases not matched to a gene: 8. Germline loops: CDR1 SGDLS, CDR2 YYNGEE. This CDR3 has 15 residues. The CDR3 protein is CASSLGTGKRDTQYF. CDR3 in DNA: TGTGCCAGCAGCCTCGGGACAGGGAAAAGAGATACGCAGTATTTT.